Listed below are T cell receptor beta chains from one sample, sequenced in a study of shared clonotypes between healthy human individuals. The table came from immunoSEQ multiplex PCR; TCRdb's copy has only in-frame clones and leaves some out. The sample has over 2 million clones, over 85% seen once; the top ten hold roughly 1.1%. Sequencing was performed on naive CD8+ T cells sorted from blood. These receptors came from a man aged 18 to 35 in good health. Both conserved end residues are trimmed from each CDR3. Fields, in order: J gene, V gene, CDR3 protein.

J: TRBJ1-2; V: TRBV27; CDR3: ASSWDRGHGYT
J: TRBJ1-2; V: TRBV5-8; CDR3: ASTLDTGHPGYT
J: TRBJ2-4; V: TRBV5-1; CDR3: ASSPWTGGGKNIQY
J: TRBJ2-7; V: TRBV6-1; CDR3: ASSEARGQPPYEQY
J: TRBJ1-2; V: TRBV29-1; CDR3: SVVGDRGSNYGYT
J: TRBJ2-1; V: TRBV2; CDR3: ASSELYTTESNEQF
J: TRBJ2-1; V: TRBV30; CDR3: AWSVIFGRYNEQF
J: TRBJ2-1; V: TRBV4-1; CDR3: ASSQEAGARDGEQF
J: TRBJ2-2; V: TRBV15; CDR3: ATSGSGTENTGELF
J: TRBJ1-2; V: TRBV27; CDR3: ASSSLTGLALNYGYT
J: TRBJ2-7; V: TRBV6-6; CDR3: ASSPETGMRSYEQY
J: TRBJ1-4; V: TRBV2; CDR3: ASSEAVYNEKLF
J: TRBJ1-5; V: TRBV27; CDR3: ASSPGGSNQPQH
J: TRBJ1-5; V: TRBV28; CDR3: ASSPIQGEPQH
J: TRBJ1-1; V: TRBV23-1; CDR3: ASSRQGGRIMNTEAF
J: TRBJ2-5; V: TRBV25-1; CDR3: ASSEWPGALDQETQY
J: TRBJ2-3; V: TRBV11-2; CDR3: ASSLMPGQGGDTQY
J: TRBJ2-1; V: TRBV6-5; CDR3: ASSYIGTEEF
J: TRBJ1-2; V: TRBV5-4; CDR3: ASSENRGYGYT
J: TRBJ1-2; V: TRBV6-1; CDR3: ASSEGRGTNYGYT
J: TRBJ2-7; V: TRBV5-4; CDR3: ASSPVGAKLYEQY
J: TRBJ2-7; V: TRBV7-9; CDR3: ASSPRDSLDFYEQY
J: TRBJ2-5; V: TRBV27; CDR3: ASSSGTGGGETQY
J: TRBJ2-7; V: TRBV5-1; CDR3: ASSHTLGLGGEQY
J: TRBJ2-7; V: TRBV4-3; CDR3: ASSQARQGSGLAYEQY
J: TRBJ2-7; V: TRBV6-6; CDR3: ASSYVQGGYEQY
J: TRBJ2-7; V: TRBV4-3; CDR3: ASSQSYRGLGEQY
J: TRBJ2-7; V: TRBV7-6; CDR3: ASSPNSGTPYEQY
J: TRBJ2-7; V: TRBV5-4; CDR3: ASSLGGSSYEQY
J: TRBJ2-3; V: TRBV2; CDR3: ASSGPSGGSTDTQY
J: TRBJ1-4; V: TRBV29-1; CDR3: SVEDQNRGELLF
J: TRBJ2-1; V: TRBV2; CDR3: ASRGQGLSSYNEQF
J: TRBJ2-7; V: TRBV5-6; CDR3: ASSLLGASWDGREYEQY
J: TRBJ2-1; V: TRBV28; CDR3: ASSSTSGGLSYNEQF
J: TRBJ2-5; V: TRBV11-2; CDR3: ASSFGKAAGETQY
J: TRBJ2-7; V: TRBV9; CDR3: ASSVGGSAGVEQY
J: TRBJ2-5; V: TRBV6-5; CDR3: ASSLGQARETQY
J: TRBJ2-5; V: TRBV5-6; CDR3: ASKRLAGVFGYQETQY
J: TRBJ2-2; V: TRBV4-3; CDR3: ASSPSAGGTGELF
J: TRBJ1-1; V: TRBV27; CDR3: ASSLGGSTEAF
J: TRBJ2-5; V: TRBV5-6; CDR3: ASINIRPKETQY